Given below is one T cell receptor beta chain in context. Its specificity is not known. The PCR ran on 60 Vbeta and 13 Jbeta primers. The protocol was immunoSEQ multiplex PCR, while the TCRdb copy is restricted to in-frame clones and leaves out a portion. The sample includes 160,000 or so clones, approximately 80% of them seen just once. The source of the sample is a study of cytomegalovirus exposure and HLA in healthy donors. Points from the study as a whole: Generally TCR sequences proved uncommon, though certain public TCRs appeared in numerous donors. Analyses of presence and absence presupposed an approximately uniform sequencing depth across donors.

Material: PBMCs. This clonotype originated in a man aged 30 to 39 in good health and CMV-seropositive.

The DNA of the CDR3 is TGTGCCAGCATCCTATCAGACAGTTCCTACGAGCAGTACTTC. Translating gives CASILSDSSYEQYF. This rearrangement joins TRBV7-9 to TRBJ2-7; D might be TRBD1 (5 bases). Germline lookup yields CDR1 SEHNR and CDR2 FQNEAQ (reference sequence). The CDR3 consists of 14 residues. Trimming shortened V by 7 bases and J by 1 base, and 14 bases separated the two germline ends.